This entry lists 30 T cell receptor beta chains sequenced from one sample in a study of T cells in women clearing cervical HPV infection. Generated by immunoSEQ multiplex PCR, the TCRdb table keeps only in-frame clones and is missing some. The sample features over 20,000 clones, with around 3.9% in its top ten. What was sequenced was blood buffy coat. All receptors come from a woman between 18 and 75 years old with a cervical HPV16 infection that either progressed to CIN3+ or cleared (not recorded which).

The CDR3 bases that were read are TGTGCCAGCAGTCTCGACATGGCCCGCCCCGGGGAG. It is translated as CASSLDMARPGE. The CDR3 as a whole reads CASSLDMARPGELFF. This chain links TRBV12-3 or TRBV12-4 with TRBJ2-2; D is unresolved. The read halts 3 residues ahead of the CDR3 end, with the missing end drawn from the germline J gene. V was trimmed by 5 bases and J by 6 bases, leaving 16 bases between them. The CDR3 has 15 residues.

With regard to this clone: The CDR3 is cut off 3 residues early in the read; its end comes from the germline J gene. The rearrangement joins TRBV7-9 to TRBJ1-5; weak D call: TRBD1 (5 bases). CDR3 length: 12 residues. V was pared by 5 bases and J by 7 bases, with 9 bases between. Germline CDR1 SEHNR, CDR2 FQNEAQ (reference sequence). The sequenced part of the CDR3 DNA is TGTGCCAGCAGCGAAGGGGAACAGCCC. Its translation: CASSEGEQP. The full CDR3 sequence reads CASSEGEQPQHF.

Of note for this clone: The read comes to an end 3 residues before the CDR3 does, leaving the germline J gene to fill in the end. V and J are TRBV2 and TRBJ2-1; the match to TRBD2 covers 9 bases. The germline gives CDR1 SNHLY, CDR2 FYNNEI. Trimming removed 5 bases from V and 6 bases from J; junction bases left unmatched: 14. The CDR3 covers 17 residues. CDR3 region: CASSPRGRETSGNEQFF. The sequenced CDR3 bases are TGTGCCAGCAGTCCCCGGGGACGGGAGACTAGCGGCAATGAG.

Worth noting for this clone: The read ends 3 residues shy of where the CDR3 ends; the end is completed using the germline J gene. This chain joins TRBV18 and TRBJ1-2; 10 nucleotides agree with TRBD1. Germline values: CDR1 KGHSH, CDR2 LQKENI. There are 15 residues in the CDR3. Incomplete CDR3 DNA: TGTGCCAGCTCACAAGACCGGGACAGGGGCGACGAC. Residues: CASSQDRDRGDD. The entire CDR3 protein is CASSQDRDRGDDYTF.

As regards this clone: The missing CDR3 end, 3 residues past where the read stops, is filled in from the germline J gene. V gene TRBV14 combines with J gene TRBJ2-7; D unresolved. This CDR3 is 12 amino acids long. Germline assignment: CDR1 SGHDN and CDR2 FVKESK. V lost 1 base to trimming and J lost 4 bases, with 5 bases between them. The CDR3 bases that were read are TGTGCCAGCAGCCAAGCCCAATACGAG. Residues: CASSQAQYE. In full, the CDR3 is CASSQAQYEQYF.

Notes on this clone: Read sequence stops 3 residues before the CDR3 end, and the germline J gene provides the missing end. This rearrangement joins TRBV5-4 to TRBJ2-2, with 7 bases aligning to TRBD1. The CDR3 sequence is 15 residues long. Looked up from germline, CDR1 is SGHNT and CDR2 is YYREEE (reference sequence). The CDR3 loop reads CASSLGGPKDEKLFF. The DNA read from the CDR3 is TGTGCCAGCAGCCTAGGGGGCCCGAAGGATGAAAAG.

In regard to this clone: The CDR3 is cut off 3 residues early in the read; its end comes from the germline J gene. The chain combines TRBV11-2 with TRBJ1-6, with 9 bases aligning to TRBD1. V trimming: 5 bases; J trimming: 10 bases; junction bases outside the gene matches: 6. From germline, CDR1 is SGHAT and CDR2 FQNNGV. The CDR3 has 14 residues. CDR3 sequence reads: CASSLQGALSPLHF. The CDR3 DNA, read in part, is TGTGCCAGCAGCCTACAGGGGGCCCTATCACCC. The full variable domain, rest sourced from reference TRBV11-2 and TRBJ1-6, is EAGVAQSPRYKIIEKRQSVAFWCNPISGHATLYWYQQILGQGPKLLIQFQNNGVVDDSQLPKDRFSAERLKGVDSTLKIQPAKLEDSAVYLCASSLQGALSPLHFGNGTRLTVT.

Concerning this clone: The missing CDR3 end, 3 residues past where the read stops, is filled in from the germline J gene. The V call is TRBV12-5, the J call TRBJ2-3; TRBD2 might be the D (6 bases). Germline V lookup: CDR1 LGHNT, CDR2 FRNRAP. The CDR3 spans 15 residues. V gave up 1 base and J gave up 0 bases, with 8 bases separating them. The CDR3 is CASGLGGTSTDTQYF. CDR3 DNA (partial): TGTGCTAGTGGTTTGGGGGGGACTAGCACAGATACG.

Notes on this clone: The read stops 3 residues short of the end of the CDR3; the missing end is completed from the germline J gene. The chain joins TRBV19 to TRBJ2-3; weak D call: TRBD1 (7 bases). Germline values: CDR1 LNHDA, CDR2 SQIVND (reference sequence). CDR3 size: 22 residues. V was cut by 4 bases and J by 1 base, with 33 bases left in between. Incomplete CDR3 DNA: TGTGCCAGTAGTACCCGCGGGACAGTCTTCGTCGACCACTATGGCGGCACAGATACG. This codes for CASSTRGTVFVDHYGGTDT. The entire CDR3 protein reads CASSTRGTVFVDHYGGTDTQYF.

This CDR3 is CASSSSGTAYQETQYF. Incomplete CDR3 DNA: TGTGCCAGCAGTTCCTCTGGGACAGCGTACCAAGAGACC. The chain combines TRBV12-3 or TRBV12-4 with TRBJ2-5; TRBD1 aligns across 7 bases. The read terminates 3 residues before the CDR3 end, so the remaining end is supplied by the germline J gene. This CDR3 contains 16 residues. V trimming: 4 bases; J trimming: 0 bases; junction bases outside the gene matches: 8.

Turning to this clone: The CDR3 end falls 3 residues outside the read, so it is completed with the germline J gene. The chain recombines TRBV19 with TRBJ1-1; the D gene is possibly TRBD1 (5 bases). The CDR3 has 15 residues. Between the trimmed V and J ends, which lost 1 base and 0 bases, there was a span of 9 bases. The germline gives CDR1 LNHDA, CDR2 SQIVND (reference sequence). The CDR3 region is CASSIGEGMNTEAFF. The covered CDR3 bases are TGTGCCAGTAGTATAGGTGAGGGGATGAACACTGAA.

The CDR3: CSARVDSGWETQYF. Incomplete CDR3 DNA: TGCAGTGCTAGAGTGGACTCGGGCTGGGAGACC. This chain connects TRBV20-1 to TRBJ2-5; tentatively, D is TRBD2 (5 bases). The read falls 3 residues short of the CDR3 end, and the missing part is taken from the germline J gene. The CDR3 spans 14 residues. Per germline, CDR1 DFQATT and CDR2 SNEGSKA (reference sequence). Trimming took 1 base from V and 5 from J, leaving 14 bases between them.

Note on this clone: With the read ending 3 residues before the CDR3 end, the germline J gene is used to fill in that end. This sequence joins TRBV2 and TRBJ2-1; 10 nucleotides line up with TRBD1. The germline gives CDR1 SNHLY, CDR2 FYNNEI. After removal of 5 bases from V and 9 bases from J, the junction contained 4 bases not matched to a gene. The CDR3 spans 13 residues. The covered CDR3 bases are TGTGCCAGCAGTTCCGGGACAGGGGTTGAG. It codes for CASSSGTGVE. The whole CDR3 protein is CASSSGTGVEQFF.

Notes on this clone: Read sequence stops 3 residues before the CDR3 end, and the germline J gene provides the missing end. This rearrangement joins TRBV20-1 to TRBJ1-3; a weak D match, TRBD1 (6 bases). The CDR3 length is 17 residues. Germline V gives CDR1 DFQATT, CDR2 SNEGSKA (reference sequence). Deletions cut 6 bases from V and 0 bases from J, with 21 bases between. The CDR3 is CSAPLGGGGGSGNTIYF. The sequenced part of the CDR3 DNA is TGCAGTGCCCCCCTGGGTGGGGGCGGAGGCTCTGGAAACACC.

Of note for this clone: The read is 3 residues too short to cover the CDR3 end, so that end is filled in from the germline J gene. This chain links TRBV12-5 with TRBJ1-2; D gene unclear. The germline gives CDR1 LGHNT, CDR2 FRNRAP. This CDR3 spans 13 amino acids. Trimming cost V 3 bases and J 3 bases, with 8 bases left between them. CDR3 bases read: TGTGCTAGTGGTTTCCCACAACACTATGGC. Translated, it gives CASGFPQHYG. The CDR3, in full, reads CASGFPQHYGYTF.

Remarks on this clone: The read comes to an end 3 residues before the CDR3 does, leaving the germline J gene to fill in the end. The V call is TRBV5-6, the J call TRBJ1-1; D might be TRBD1 (5 bases). The CDR3 totals 14 residues. V lost 0 bases, J lost 3 bases, and 9 bases lay in between. The germline V gene has CDR1 SGHDT and CDR2 YYEEEE. The CDR3 bases that were read are TGTGCCAGCAGCTTGGGTTGGGGCCACACTGAA. As protein: CASSLGWGHTE. In full, the CDR3 is CASSLGWGHTEAFF.

With respect to this clone: The read comes to an end 3 residues before the CDR3 does, leaving the germline J gene to fill in the end. The rearrangement links TRBV6-2 or TRBV6-3 to TRBJ2-2, with D unclear. V lost 2 bases to trimming and J lost 5 bases, with 12 bases between them. The CDR3 loop spans 15 amino acids. In germline, CDR1 is MNHEY, CDR2 SVGEGT. The CDR3 bases that were read are TGTGCCAGCAGTTACGAAGGCAGGCCTACCGGGGAG. It encodes CASSYEGRPTGE. The full CDR3 protein is CASSYEGRPTGELFF.

As concerns this clone: The read is 3 residues too short to cover the CDR3 end, so that end is filled in from the germline J gene. The chain is built from TRBV11-3 and TRBJ2-7; TRBD2 matches at 7 bases. The junction had 1 base not matched to a gene; V was cut back by 3 bases and J by 5 bases. CDR1 is SGHNT and CDR2 is YENEEA in the germline V gene. The CDR3 runs 12 residues. CDR3 bases read: TGTGCCAGCAGCTTGGGGACTAACGAG. Encoded protein: CASSLGTNE. The CDR3 in its entirety is CASSLGTNEQYF.

Turning to this clone: Read sequence stops 3 residues before the CDR3 end, and the germline J gene provides the missing end. V is TRBV5-6 and J is TRBJ1-5; 7 positions agree with TRBD1. CDR3 length: 15 residues. Germline trimming cut 1 base from V and 7 bases from J; bases unmatched to any gene: 8. CDR1 is SGHDT, CDR2 YYEEEE, per germline. The covered CDR3 bases are TGTGCCAGCAGCTTGCAGTTGCAGGGGGGCCAGCCC. As protein: CASSLQLQGGQP. The whole CDR3 is CASSLQLQGGQPQHF.

CDR3 bases read: TGCAGTGCTAGAGATTTTGGGGGGAGGAGGACTGAA. It codes for CSARDFGGRRTE. The entire CDR3 reads CSARDFGGRRTEAFF. The chain couples TRBV20-1 to TRBJ1-1; TRBD1 might be the D (5 bases). Sequencing ends 3 residues short of the CDR3 end; the germline J gene provides the rest. This CDR3 spans 15 amino acids. CDR1 DFQATT and CDR2 SNEGSKA come from the germline V gene (reference sequence). V dropped 0 bases and J dropped 5 bases, with 16 bases sitting between them.

As to this clone: The observed sequence ends 3 residues before the CDR3 terminus, with the missing tail filled in from the germline J gene. The genes are TRBV6-2 or TRBV6-3 and TRBJ2-2; D is possibly TRBD2 (6 bases). The CDR3 length is 16 residues. Between the trimmed V and J ends, which lost 2 bases and 0 bases, there was a span of 10 bases. The germline gives CDR1 MNHEY, CDR2 SVGEGT. The part of the CDR3 DNA that was read is TGTGCCAGCAGTTACGGCAGGACTACGAACACCGGGGAG. As protein: CASSYGRTTNTGE. The CDR3 in full is CASSYGRTTNTGELFF.

Regarding this clone: The CDR3 end lies 3 residues beyond the end of the read and is filled in from the germline J gene. This chain connects TRBV2 to TRBJ2-6; D may be TRBD1 (5 bases). V gave up 7 bases and J gave up 0 bases, with 16 bases separating them. Germline V gives CDR1 SNHLY, CDR2 FYNNEI. This CDR3 has 17 residues. The CDR3 sequence is CASKGTGPDSGANVLTF. Partial CDR3 DNA: TGTGCCAGCAAGGGCACAGGACCAGACTCTGGGGCCAACGTC.

About this clone: The read ends 3 residues shy of where the CDR3 ends; the end is completed using the germline J gene. V usage is TRBV27 and J usage is TRBJ1-6; D may be TRBD1 (6 bases). The CDR3 sequence is 17 residues long. CDR1 and CDR2 from the germline V gene are MNHEY and SMNVEV (reference sequence). V was pared by 1 base and J by 6 bases, with 16 bases between. Partial CDR3 DNA: TGTGCCAGCAGTTTATGGACAGTTTACGTGGGTAATTCACCC. The encoded protein is CASSLWTVYVGNSP. The whole CDR3 protein is CASSLWTVYVGNSPLHF.

Notes on this clone: The CDR3 end is not reached by the read, which stops 3 residues before it; the germline J gene fills it in. The chain combines TRBV7-6 with TRBJ2-1; D is perhaps TRBD2 (6 bases). This CDR3 has 15 amino acids. Deletions cut 0 bases from V and 7 bases from J, with 13 bases between. Germline V gene data show CDR1 as SGHVS and CDR2 as FNYEAQ. The CDR3 here is CASSLAGGAPNEQFF. The covered CDR3 bases are TGTGCCAGCAGCTTAGCGGGGGGAGCCCCAAATGAG.

With regard to this clone: Relative to the germline gene, one junction end is altered; a read error may explain this. The read ends 3 residues before the CDR3 terminus; that terminus is restored from the germline J gene. The V call is TRBV4-2, the J call TRBJ1-1, with 7 bases identical to TRBD1. Germline CDR1 reads LGHNA; CDR2 reads YNFKEQ. The CDR3 spans 12 residues. This CDR3 is CASSHQQGEAFF. CDR3 DNA (partial): TGCGCCAGCAGCCATCAACAGGGGGAA.

For this clone: The read is 3 residues too short to cover the CDR3 end, so that end is filled in from the germline J gene. The chain links TRBV5-1 to TRBJ1-4; D may be TRBD1 (5 bases). The CDR3 loop spans 15 amino acids. The ends were cut back, 4 bases at V and 0 bases at J, with 10 bases in the middle. Germline V gene lookup returns CDR1 SGHRS and CDR2 YFSETQ. The CDR3 sequence: CASSPAGATNEKLFF. CDR3 DNA (partial): TGCGCCAGCAGCCCAGCGGGGGCAACTAATGAAAAA.

Regarding this clone: The CDR3 end falls 3 residues outside the read, so it is completed with the germline J gene. The rearrangement joins TRBV9 to TRBJ2-2; 9 bases map to TRBD2. J was trimmed by 0 bases and V by 4 bases; bases with no gene match: 4. This CDR3 is built from 16 residues. Germline-derived CDR1 and CDR2 are SGDLS and YYNGEE. The CDR3 bases that were read are TGTGCCAGCAGCCCTTTAGCGGGGGCGAACACCGGGGAG. It specifies CASSPLAGANTGE. The full-length CDR3 reads as CASSPLAGANTGELFF.

A note on this clone: The CDR3 extends 3 residues past the end of the read, so its final part is completed from the germline J gene. The chain employs TRBV5-1 and TRBJ2-2, with D perhaps matching TRBD1 (6 bases). Germline CDR1 is SGHRS and CDR2 is YFSETQ. The CDR3 is made up of 15 amino acids. Trimming took 2 bases from V and 4 from J, leaving 12 bases between them. CDR3 DNA, as far as it was read: TGCGCCAGCAGCTTAACAGGGAAACCCACCGGGGAG. Its protein is CASSLTGKPTGE. In full, the CDR3 reads CASSLTGKPTGELFF.

A note on this clone: The sequenced fragment ends 3 residues before the CDR3 boundary, so the rest is inferred from the germline J gene. This chain connects TRBV20-1 to TRBJ2-7; D ambiguous. V lost 4 bases and J 2 bases, leaving 12 bases between the germline ends. The CDR3 consists of 13 residues. In germline, CDR1 is DFQATT, CDR2 SNEGSKA (reference sequence). This CDR3 reads CSATDTGPYEQYF. CDR3 bases read: TGCAGTGCTACTGACACCGGTCCCTACGAG.

With regard to this clone: The read terminates 3 residues before the CDR3 end, so the remaining end is supplied by the germline J gene. The chain couples TRBV7-3 to TRBJ2-1; no definite D call. Germline V gene lookup returns CDR1 SGHTA and CDR2 FQGTGA. Trimming shortened V by 3 bases and J by 0 bases, and 15 bases separated the two germline ends. The CDR3 is 17 residues long. The covered CDR3 bases are TGTGCCAGCAGCTTGGATGGCGGCTTTAGCTCCTACAATGAG. Amino acid sequence: CASSLDGGFSSYNE. The whole CDR3 protein reads CASSLDGGFSSYNEQFF.